The 20 T cell receptor beta chains in this list originate from one sample, sequenced in a study of human CD8 memory T cell subsets. Libraries of TCR beta chains were produced by 5' RACE (UMI-labeled). From its re-call of the 5' RACE reads, TCRdb lists each CDR3 protein once, without DNA. The table for this sample gives 9,500 to 15,000 distinct CDR3 sequences. Input material: CD8+ T cells from PBMCs. The receptors come from a human donor in good health.

The rearrangement joins TRBV20-1 to TRBJ1-2; TCRdb lists TRBD1, though no DNA is available to test this call. CDR3 length: 13 amino acids. Germline V gene data show CDR1 as DFQATT and CDR2 as SNEGSKA (reference sequence). CDR3 sequence reads: CSARDREDYGYTF.

This clonotype shows up as medium-sized by frequency. V usage is TRBV9 and J usage is TRBJ1-2; the D gene TCRdb calls, TRBD1, cannot be checked with no DNA. Germline lookup yields CDR1 SGDLS and CDR2 YYNGEE. The CDR3 covers 16 residues. CDR3 amino acids: CASSVGRQEETYGYTF.

The rearrangement joins TRBV5-4 to TRBJ2-1. This CDR3 has 12 residues. Germline CDR1 and CDR2: SGHNT and YYREEE (reference sequence). CDR3 region: CASSPEVGEQFF.

This clonotype ranks as medium-sized in terms of frequency. The chain is built from TRBV7-6 and TRBJ1-5; the D call of TRBD1 rests on TCRdb alone, since no DNA is present to check it. Germline lookup yields CDR1 SGHVS and CDR2 FNYEAQ. The CDR3 has 17 residues. This CDR3 reads CASSSGTGFYSNQPQHF. The entire variable domain, with the rest obtained from reference TRBV7-6 and TRBJ1-5, is as follows: GAGVSQSPRYKVTKRGQDVALRCDPISGHVSLYWYRQALGQGPEFLTYFNYEAQQDKSGLPNDRFSAERPEGSISTLTIQRTEQRDSAMYRCASSSGTGFYSNQPQHFGDGTRLSIL.

The V and J genes are TRBV4-3 and TRBJ2-7; TCRdb lists TRBD2, though no DNA is available to test this call. The germline V gene has CDR1 LGHNA and CDR2 YSLEER. The CDR3 is made up of 16 amino acids. The CDR3 is CASSQSRLAGEGEQYF.

V gene TRBV5-1 combines with J gene TRBJ2-1; the TCRdb D gene call, TRBD2, has no DNA to confirm it. Germline assignment: CDR1 SGHRS and CDR2 YFSETQ. The CDR3 is made up of 15 amino acids. Here the CDR3 reads CASSWGRESYNEQFF.

The CDR3 reads CASSQGLAGGTQETQYF. The chain is built from TRBV4-1 and TRBJ2-5; TCRdb outputs TRBD2, but without DNA this stays unchecked. CDR1 and CDR2 (germline): MGHRA, YSYEKL. There are 17 residues in the CDR3.

The rearrangement uses TRBV5-1 and TRBJ2-7; TCRdb returns TRBD1, unconfirmable since there is no DNA. The CDR3 consists of 18 residues. The germline CDR1 and CDR2 sequences are SGHRS and YFSETQ. The CDR3: CASSLAGQGPMSSYEQYF.

The chain combines TRBV7-2 with TRBJ1-1; TCRdb selects TRBD1, and the lack of DNA leaves this call unchecked. Germline assignment: CDR1 SGHTA and CDR2 FQGNSA. The CDR3 extends over 15 amino acids. This CDR3 is CASSTGQGSNTEAFF.

The chain has TRBV7-8 and TRBJ2-2; the TCRdb call, TRBD1, lacks DNA for checking. Germline CDR1 SGHVS, CDR2 FQNEAQ. CDR3 length equals 15 residues. CDR3 in amino acids: CASRKGTGSTGELFF.

V and J are TRBV7-9 and TRBJ2-7; no DNA is available, so the TRBD1 call from TCRdb remains unchecked. CDR3 length equals 15 residues. Germline assignment: CDR1 SEHNR and CDR2 FQNEAQ (reference sequence). The CDR3 region is CASSPTVDFSHEQYF.

This clonotype shows up as medium-sized (0.01 to 0.1%) by frequency. CDR3: CSAQDRDYQETQYF. J is TRBJ2-5 and V is TRBV20-1; TCRdb selects TRBD1, and the lack of DNA leaves this call unchecked. The germline CDR1 and CDR2 sequences are DFQATT and SNEGSKA (reference sequence). There are 14 residues in the CDR3.

The chain recombines TRBV6-6 with TRBJ2-7; with no DNA, the TCRdb D assignment of TRBD1 cannot be verified. Per germline, CDR1 MNHNY and CDR2 SVGAGI (reference sequence). The CDR3 extends over 15 amino acids. CDR3 amino acids: CASSYSPQGNYEQYF.

V gene TRBV11-2 combines with J gene TRBJ2-6. The CDR3 has 12 residues. CDR1 and CDR2 (germline): SGHAT, FQNNGV. CDR3 region: CASSPEANVLTF.

The rearrangement links TRBV7-6 to TRBJ2-1. In germline, CDR1 is SGHVS, CDR2 FNYEAQ. The CDR3 runs 16 residues. The chain's CDR3 is CASSLDDSSFYNEQFF.

This chain uses TRBV27 with TRBJ2-1; TCRdb's D call, TRBD1, is unchecked because there is no DNA. This CDR3 contains 16 residues. Germline V gene data show CDR1 as MNHEY and CDR2 as SMNVEV (reference sequence). The CDR3 region is CASSLLIGQGPNEQFF.

This clonotype is deemed medium-sized by its frequency. The CDR3 sequence is CASSQDPGKDGYTF. This sequence joins TRBV4-1 and TRBJ1-2; the D gene TCRdb calls, TRBD1, cannot be checked with no DNA. Germline CDR1 reads MGHRA; CDR2 reads YSYEKL. This CDR3 is 14 amino acids long.

The rearrangement joins TRBV28 to TRBJ2-1; TCRdb picks TRBD2, but there is no DNA to check that call. The germline gives CDR1 MDHEN, CDR2 SYDVKM. This CDR3 comprises 15 residues. CDR3 protein: CASSLGTSEYNEQFF.

The chain employs TRBV12-3 or TRBV12-4 and TRBJ1-1. This CDR3 spans 16 amino acids. The CDR3: CASSPRGYQPNTEAFF.

This chain joins TRBV3-1 and TRBJ2-7. Germline CDR1 LGHDT, CDR2 YNNKEL (reference sequence). The CDR3 length is 15 residues. CDR3: CASSQDLGGFYEQYF.